These T cell receptor beta chains were read from a single sample in a study of shared clonotypes between healthy human individuals. Clones were read by immunoSEQ multiplex PCR, and TCRdb kept only the in-frame ones, dropping some. The data show about half a million clones, approximately 82% seen once. The sample consisted of PBMCs. The receptors derive from a woman aged 40 to 50 in good health. Some clones in this sample may be carry-over from other donors' samples. Each CDR3 is given with its conserved first and last residue. The D gene is left open where the match is weak. Clone size appears in some rows only: once, few, many, or a class for an expanded clone.

v_gene,abundance,j_gene,d_gene,CDR3nt,CDR3aa
TRBV9,-,TRBJ2-2,TRBD2,TGTGCCAGCAGCATGGGACTATCCACCGGGGAGCTGTTTTTT,CASSMGLSTGELFF
TRBV20-1,few,TRBJ1-1,-,TGCAGTGCAAGACAGGCTACTGGAGCTTTCTTT,CSARQATGAFF
TRBV29-1,few,TRBJ1-4,-,TGCAGCGTTGGTGCAACTAATGAAAAACTGTTTTTT,CSVGATNEKLFF
TRBV6-1,once,TRBJ2-3,-,TGTGCCAGCAGTGCGCACAGGAGCACAGATACGCAGTATTTT,CASSAHRSTDTQYF
TRBV6-1,-,TRBJ2-7,-,TGTGCCAGCAGTGATGATCTATCCGAGCAGTACTTC,CASSDDLSEQYF
TRBV18,-,TRBJ2-3,-,TGTGCCAGCTCACCAACCACGGGAGGCACAGATACGCAGTATTTT,CASSPTTGGTDTQYF
TRBV28,-,TRBJ2-3,TRBD1,TGTGCCAGCAGTTTCCTAATACCGGGACAGGGGGAATACACAGATACGCAGTATTTT,CASSFLIPGQGEYTDTQYF
TRBV5-4,-,TRBJ2-2,TRBD2,TGTGCCAGCAGGCCGCAAAATATACGGGGGGGCAGGTCCGGGGAGCTGTTTTTT,CASRPQNIRGGRSGELFF
TRBV7-8,-,TRBJ1-1,-,TGTGCCAGCAGCTTGCGAACCGGGCTTCAAAAGCTGAACACTGAAGCTTTCTTT,CASSLRTGLQKLNTEAFF
TRBV7-3,-,TRBJ2-5,-,TGTGCCAGCAGCCCCTCCGGAGTCTCGGAGACCCAGTACTTC,CASSPSGVSETQYF
TRBV5-6,-,TRBJ2-7,TRBD1,TGTGCCAGCAGCATCGGGACAGCGGACGAGCAGTACTTC,CASSIGTADEQYF
TRBV29-1,-,TRBJ2-3,TRBD2,TGCAGCGTTTCCATTAGCGGGAGTACAGATACGCAGTATTTT,CSVSISGSTDTQYF
TRBV7-3,-,TRBJ2-1,-,TGTGCCAGCAGCTTTCGTGGCGGCAGCTCCTACAATGAGCAGTTCTTC,CASSFRGGSSYNEQFF
TRBV6-4,-,TRBJ2-1,-,TGTGCCAGCAGTGATTCCGGGACTGATTACAATGAGCAGTTCTTC,CASSDSGTDYNEQFF
TRBV28,many,TRBJ1-5,-,TGTGCCAGCAGTTTAGGCAGGCTTAGCAATCAGCCCCAGCATTTT,CASSLGRLSNQPQHF
TRBV9,many,TRBJ2-6,TRBD1,TGTGCCAGCAGCACAGCGACAGGGGGTCGCTCTGGGGCCAACGTCCTGACTTTC,CASSTATGGRSGANVLTF
TRBV10-3,-,TRBJ2-3,TRBD1,TGTGCCATCAGTGAGTCTAGGGACAGGGGGCAAAGGTTGGATACGCAGTATTTT,CAISESRDRGQRLDTQYF
TRBV29-1,-,TRBJ2-7,-,TGCAGCGTTGGGGCTCGTACAGGTACCTACGAGCAGTACTTC,CSVGARTGTYEQYF
TRBV5-1,few,TRBJ2-1,TRBD2,TGCGCCAGCAGGCGGGAGAGATTAATCTTC,CASRRERLIF
TRBV27,-,TRBJ2-7,-,TGTGCCAGCAGTTTAGGTGTCGGCCGGACCCGACACTTC,CASSLGVGRTRHF
TRBV5-4,-,TRBJ1-1,TRBD1,TGTGCCAGCAGCTCCAGGGGGCCAATGAACACTGAAGCTTTCTTT,CASSSRGPMNTEAFF
TRBV4-1,-,TRBJ2-1,-,TGCGCCAGCAGCCAAGACTGGGGAGTGGAGCAGTTCTTC,CASSQDWGVEQFF
TRBV7-9,-,TRBJ2-5,TRBD2,TGTGCCAGCAGCTTACCAAACGGGGGAGGGCTGGAGACCCAGTACTTC,CASSLPNGGGLETQYF
TRBV27,-,TRBJ2-2,TRBD2,TGTGCCAGCAGTTTAAGGCTAGCGGTAAACACCGGGGAGCTGTTTTTT,CASSLRLAVNTGELFF
TRBV11-2,once,TRBJ2-7,-,TGTGCCAGCAGCTTAGGTCGGATCTACGAGCAGTACTTC,CASSLGRIYEQYF
TRBV6-1,-,TRBJ1-2,TRBD1,TGTGCCAGCAGTGACGACAGGGGCCTCTATGGCTACACCTTC,CASSDDRGLYGYTF
TRBV7-9,-,TRBJ2-2,-,TGTGCCAGCCCGGGAAGGGGGAACACCGGGGAGCTGTTTTTT,CASPGRGNTGELFF
TRBV6-5,-,TRBJ2-1,-,TGTGCCAGCAGTTATAGGCAGCATGGACGGAATGAGCAGTTCTTC,CASSYRQHGRNEQFF
TRBV6-1,-,TRBJ2-3,TRBD1,TGTGCCAGCAGTGAGGGGACAGGTAGCGTGGATACGCAGTATTTT,CASSEGTGSVDTQYF
TRBV7-3,-,TRBJ2-7,-,TGTGCCAGCAGCCGGGGACTGGGTCTCGAGCAGTACTTC,CASSRGLGLEQYF
TRBV27,many,TRBJ2-1,TRBD1,TGTGCCAGCATTCGACAGGGTGGGAATGAGCAGTTCTTC,CASIRQGGNEQFF
TRBV5-1,-,TRBJ2-1,TRBD2,TGCGCCAGCAGCTTAGGAGCGGGAGTCTTTGAGCAGTTCTTC,CASSLGAGVFEQFF
TRBV19,-,TRBJ1-1,TRBD1,TGTGCCAGTAGTACCTCTCGACAGGGGAACACTGAAGCTTTCTTT,CASSTSRQGNTEAFF
TRBV4-3,-,TRBJ1-4,-,TGCGCCAGCAGCCAACTCAGGGGTGGGGAAAAACTGTTTTTT,CASSQLRGGEKLFF
TRBV6-1,once,TRBJ2-1,-,TGTGCCAGCAGTGTGCCGGGGACCCGCAATGAGCAGTTCTTC,CASSVPGTRNEQFF
TRBV11-2,-,TRBJ2-1,-,TGTGCCACCGCGACGGGAGTGACCTACAATGAGCAGTTCTTC,CATATGVTYNEQFF
TRBV10-2,-,TRBJ1-5,-,TGCGCCAGCACCCTTGGGGGAGAGCAGCCCCAGCATTTT,CASTLGGEQPQHF
TRBV7-6,-,TRBJ2-3,-,TGTGCCAGCAGCCCTGGGTTTTTAGCAGATACGCAGTATTTT,CASSPGFLADTQYF
TRBV6-5,-,TRBJ1-2,TRBD1,TGTGCCACGACAGGGTACTATGGCTACACCTTC,CATTGYYGYTF
TRBV5-1,once,TRBJ2-5,TRBD2,TGCGCCAGCAGCTTGGTCCCCCCTCGACTAGCGAGTGGGAGAGAGACCCAGTACTTC,CASSLVPPRLASGRETQYF
TRBV19,-,TRBJ2-1,-,TGTGCCAGTAGTGGGGCGGGGAGCTCCTACAATGAGCAGTTCTTC,CASSGAGSSYNEQFF
TRBV30,-,TRBJ2-2,-,TGTGCCTGGAGGGGGAGCCCCACCGGGGAGCTGTTTTTT,CAWRGSPTGELFF